What follows is one T cell receptor (beta chain) and its context. Its target is unknown. Germline V CDR1 and CDR2: MGHDK, SYGVNS. The CDR3 runs to 12 residues. V lost 3 bases to trimming and J lost 6 bases, with 5 bases between them. This sample was included in a study of shared clonotypes between healthy human individuals. On the study more broadly: In total, the donors were two women and a few men aged 18 to 49. The study used three CD4 naive, three CD4 memory, two CD8 naive and one CD8 memory plate per donor. Study conclusions and caveats: Relative to their counterparts shared across all four donors, non-shared clonotypes exhibited diminished generation probabilities. Enrolling few donors narrowed the genetic and exposure-history diversity that was represented.

Generated by immunoSEQ multiplex PCR, the TCRdb table keeps only in-frame clones and is missing some. The table lists over a million clones, approximately 68% of them singletons, with 1.5% in the top ten. Sample: memory CD4+ T cells sorted from blood. The subset is: CD45RA-negative fraction. V usage is TRBV25-1 and J usage is TRBJ2-2; no clear D gene. The sequence derives from a man between 18 and 35 years old in good health. The CDR3 protein is CASSEVAGELFF. The CDR3 nucleotides read TGTGCCAGCAGTGAGGTGGCCGGGGAGCTGTTTTTT.